This TCR beta chain was captured by sequencing in a study of blood T cells in healthy people across ages. Notes on this clonotype: Its antigen is still unknown.

The CDR3 has 18 residues. The germline CDR1 and CDR2 sequences are LGHNA and YSLEER. The ends lost 0 bases at V and 4 bases at J; junction bases unmatched: 12. Primers used in a second PCR of about 6 to 11 cycles were a sample-barcoded 5' primer and a J-beta primer mix. Each cDNA molecule was tagged by a template-switch adaptor with 12 random nucleotides. The study obtained at least 2.5 million CDR3-containing paired-end reads from every sample. TCRdb fed the 5' RACE reads into MiXCR, producing one record per CDR3 protein. The sample has around 580,000 distinct CDR3 sequences; around 48% are singletons. Points from the study as a whole: Researchers deemed the diversity estimates from one million T cells underestimates.

Sequencing used blood. This chain connects TRBV4-3 to TRBJ2-1, with 7 bases lining up with TRBD2. This TCR derives from a man older than 75 in good health. The CDR3 loop reads CASSQEPPPAGMYNEQFF. CDR3 coding DNA: TGCGCCAGCAGCCAAGAGCCCCCGCCAGCGGGAATGTACAATGAGCAGTTCTTC.